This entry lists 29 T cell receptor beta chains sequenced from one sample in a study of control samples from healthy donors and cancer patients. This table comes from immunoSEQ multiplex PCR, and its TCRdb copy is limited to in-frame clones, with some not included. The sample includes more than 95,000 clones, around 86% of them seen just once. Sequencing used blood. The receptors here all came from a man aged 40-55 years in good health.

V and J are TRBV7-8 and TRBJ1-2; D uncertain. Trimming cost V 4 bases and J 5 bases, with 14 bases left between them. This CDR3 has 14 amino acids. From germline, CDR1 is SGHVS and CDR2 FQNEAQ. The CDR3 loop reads CASSSGYKEYGYTF. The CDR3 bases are TGTGCCAGCAGCTCCGGGTACAAGGAGTATGGCTACACCTTC.

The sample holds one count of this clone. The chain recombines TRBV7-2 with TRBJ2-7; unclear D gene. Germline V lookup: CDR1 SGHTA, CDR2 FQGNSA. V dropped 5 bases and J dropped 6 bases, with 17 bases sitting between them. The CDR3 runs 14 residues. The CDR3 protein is CASSPFGDTAEQYF. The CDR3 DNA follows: TGTGCCAGCAGCCCCTTCGGAGATACAGCCGAGCAGTACTTC.

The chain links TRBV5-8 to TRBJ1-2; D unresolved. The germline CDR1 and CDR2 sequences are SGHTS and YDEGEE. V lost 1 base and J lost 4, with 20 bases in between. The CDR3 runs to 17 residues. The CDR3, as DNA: TGTGCCAGCAGCTTGTGGAGTTCCCCTCAGAGACTCTATGGCTACACCTTC. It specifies CASSLWSSPQRLYGYTF.

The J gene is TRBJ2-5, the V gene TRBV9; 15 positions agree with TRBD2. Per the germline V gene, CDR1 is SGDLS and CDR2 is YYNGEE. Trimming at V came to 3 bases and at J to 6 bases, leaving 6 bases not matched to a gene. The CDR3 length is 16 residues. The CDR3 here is CASSAGLAGGLKTQYF. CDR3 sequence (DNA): TGTGCCAGCAGCGCCGGACTAGCGGGGGGGCTGAAGACCCAGTACTTC.

The CDR3 nucleotides are TGCGCCTCCTCTAGCGGGGGGGCCAGGAATGAGCAGTTCTTC. Its protein is CASSSGGARNEQFF. The chain has TRBV4-3 and TRBJ2-1, with 12 bases aligning to TRBD2. This CDR3 has 14 residues. Germline trimming cut 11 bases from V and 7 bases from J; bases unmatched to any gene: 9. Per the germline V gene, CDR1 is LGHNA and CDR2 is YSLEER.

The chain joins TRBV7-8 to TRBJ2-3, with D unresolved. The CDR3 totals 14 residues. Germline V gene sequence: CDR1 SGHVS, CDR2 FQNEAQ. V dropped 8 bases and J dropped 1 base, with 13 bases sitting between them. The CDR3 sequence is CASSYVEGTDTQYF. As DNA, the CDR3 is TGTGCCAGCTCATATGTCGAAGGCACAGATACGCAGTATTTT.

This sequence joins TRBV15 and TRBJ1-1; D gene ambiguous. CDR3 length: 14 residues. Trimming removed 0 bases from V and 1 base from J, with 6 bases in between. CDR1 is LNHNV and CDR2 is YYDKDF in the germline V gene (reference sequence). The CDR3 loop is CATSRDDANTEAFF. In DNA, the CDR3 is TGTGCCACCAGCAGAGATGATGCGAACACTGAAGCTTTCTTT.

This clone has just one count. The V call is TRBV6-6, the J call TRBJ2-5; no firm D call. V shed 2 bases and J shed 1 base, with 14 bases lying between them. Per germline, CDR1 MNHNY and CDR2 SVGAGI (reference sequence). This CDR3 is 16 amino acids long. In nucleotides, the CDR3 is TGTGCCAGCAGTTACGCGGTTCTCCGGGTCCAAGAGACCCAGTACTTC. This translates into CASSYAVLRVQETQYF.

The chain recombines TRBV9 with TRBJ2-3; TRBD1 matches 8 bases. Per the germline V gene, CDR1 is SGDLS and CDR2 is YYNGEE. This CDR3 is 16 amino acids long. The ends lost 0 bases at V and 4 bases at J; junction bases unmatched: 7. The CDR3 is CASSVAGQGVADTQYF. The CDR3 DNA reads TGTGCCAGCAGCGTAGCTGGACAGGGTGTAGCAGATACGCAGTATTTT.

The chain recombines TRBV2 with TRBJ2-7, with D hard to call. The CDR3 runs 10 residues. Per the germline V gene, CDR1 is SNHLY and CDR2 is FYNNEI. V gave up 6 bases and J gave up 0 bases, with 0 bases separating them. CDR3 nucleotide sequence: TGTGCCAGCAGCTCCTACGAGCAGTACTTC. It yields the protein CASSSYEQYF.

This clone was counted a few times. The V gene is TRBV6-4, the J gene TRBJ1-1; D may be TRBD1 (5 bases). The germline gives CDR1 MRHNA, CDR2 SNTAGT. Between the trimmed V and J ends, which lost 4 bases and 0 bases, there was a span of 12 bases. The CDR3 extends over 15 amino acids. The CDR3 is CASSVGTDMNTEAFF. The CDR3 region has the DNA TGTGCCAGCAGTGTCGGGACGGACATGAACACTGAAGCTTTCTTT.

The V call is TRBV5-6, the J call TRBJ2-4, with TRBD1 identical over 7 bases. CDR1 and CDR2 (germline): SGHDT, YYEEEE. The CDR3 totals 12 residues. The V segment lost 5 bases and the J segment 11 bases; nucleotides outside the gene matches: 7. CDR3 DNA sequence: TGTGCCAGCAGTTCTACAGGGGAACTTCAGTACTTC. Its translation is CASSSTGELQYF.

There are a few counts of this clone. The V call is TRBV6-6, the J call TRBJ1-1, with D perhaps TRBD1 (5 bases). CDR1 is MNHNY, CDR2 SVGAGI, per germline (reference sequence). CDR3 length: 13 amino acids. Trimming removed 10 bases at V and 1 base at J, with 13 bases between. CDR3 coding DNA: TGTGCCACCGTATCACAGGCGAACACTGAAGCTTTCTTT. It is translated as CATVSQANTEAFF.

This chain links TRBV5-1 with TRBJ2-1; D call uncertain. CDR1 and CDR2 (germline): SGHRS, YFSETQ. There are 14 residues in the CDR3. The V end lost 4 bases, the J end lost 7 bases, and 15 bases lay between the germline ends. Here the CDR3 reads CASSVGSLGNEQFF. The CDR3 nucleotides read TGCGCCAGCAGCGTAGGCAGCCTGGGGAATGAGCAGTTCTTC.

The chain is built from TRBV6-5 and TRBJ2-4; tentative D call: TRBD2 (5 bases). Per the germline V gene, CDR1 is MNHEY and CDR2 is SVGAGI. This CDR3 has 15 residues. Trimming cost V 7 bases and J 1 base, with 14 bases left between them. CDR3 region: CASKPDGLAKNIQYF. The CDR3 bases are TGTGCCAGCAAACCGGACGGACTTGCCAAAAACATTCAGTACTTC.

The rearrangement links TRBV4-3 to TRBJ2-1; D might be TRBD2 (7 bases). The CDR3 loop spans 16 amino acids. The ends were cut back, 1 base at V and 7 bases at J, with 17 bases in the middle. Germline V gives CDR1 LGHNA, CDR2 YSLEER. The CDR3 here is CASSQVGGGPGNEQFF. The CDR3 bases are TGCGCCAGCAGCCAAGTCGGCGGGGGCCCGGGTAATGAGCAGTTCTTC.

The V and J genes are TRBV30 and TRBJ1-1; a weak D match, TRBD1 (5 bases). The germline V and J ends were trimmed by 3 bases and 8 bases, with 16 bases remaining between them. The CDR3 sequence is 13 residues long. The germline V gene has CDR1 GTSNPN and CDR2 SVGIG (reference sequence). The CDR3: CAWSPGHFLEAFF. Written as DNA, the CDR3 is TGTGCCTGGAGCCCTGGACACTTTTTGGAAGCTTTCTTT.

DNA of the CDR3: TGCAGCGTTGTACAGGCCGAAGAGAGATCCCAGTACTTC. Amino acids: CSVVQAEERSQYF. This chain joins TRBV29-1 and TRBJ2-5; possible D gene TRBD1, 5 bases. The CDR3 extends over 13 amino acids. CDR1 is SQVTM and CDR2 is ANQGSEA in the germline V gene. Trimming removed 4 bases from V and 9 bases from J, with 18 bases in between.

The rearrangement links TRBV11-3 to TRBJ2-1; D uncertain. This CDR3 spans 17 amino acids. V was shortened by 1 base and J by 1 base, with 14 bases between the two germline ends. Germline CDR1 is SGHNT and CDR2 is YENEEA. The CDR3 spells CASSLGLVLRSYNEQFF. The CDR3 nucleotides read TGTGCCAGCAGCTTAGGTCTAGTACTAAGGTCCTACAATGAGCAGTTCTTC.

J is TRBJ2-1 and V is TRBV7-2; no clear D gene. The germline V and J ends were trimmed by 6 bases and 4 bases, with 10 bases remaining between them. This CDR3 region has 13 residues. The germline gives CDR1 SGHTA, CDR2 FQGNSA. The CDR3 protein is CASRLDGYNEQFF. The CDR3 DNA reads TGTGCCAGCAGATTGGACGGATACAATGAGCAGTTCTTC.

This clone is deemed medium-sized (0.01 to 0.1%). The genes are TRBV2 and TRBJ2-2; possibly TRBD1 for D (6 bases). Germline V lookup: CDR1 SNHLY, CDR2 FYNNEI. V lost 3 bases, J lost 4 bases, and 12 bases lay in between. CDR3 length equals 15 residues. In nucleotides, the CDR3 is TGTGCCAGCAGTGATCAGCAGGGGTTCACCGGGGAGCTGTTTTTT. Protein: CASSDQQGFTGELFF.

The CDR3 coding sequence is TGTGCCTGGTATTGGACAGGGGGCTATGGCTACACCTTC. It encodes CAWYWTGGYGYTF. This chain joins TRBV30 and TRBJ1-2; the match to TRBD1 covers 10 bases. The CDR3 is 13 amino acids. CDR1 is GTSNPN, CDR2 SVGIG, per germline (reference sequence). Trimming at V came to 5 bases and at J to 4 bases, leaving 4 bases not matched to a gene. Based on the CDR3 plus reference TRBV30 and TRBJ1-2, the full variable domain is SQTIHQWPATLVQPVGSPLSLECTVEGTSNPNLYWYRQAAGRGLQLLFYSVGIGQISSEVPQNLSASRPQDRQFILSSKKLLLSDSGFYLCAWYWTGGYGYTFGSGTRLTVV.

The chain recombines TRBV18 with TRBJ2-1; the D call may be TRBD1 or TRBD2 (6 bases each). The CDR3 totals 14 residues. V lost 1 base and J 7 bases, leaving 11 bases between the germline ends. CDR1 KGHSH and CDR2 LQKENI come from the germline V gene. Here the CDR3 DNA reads TGTGCCAGCTCACCACGGGGGCTAGCGAATGAGCAGTTCTTC. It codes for CASSPRGLANEQFF.

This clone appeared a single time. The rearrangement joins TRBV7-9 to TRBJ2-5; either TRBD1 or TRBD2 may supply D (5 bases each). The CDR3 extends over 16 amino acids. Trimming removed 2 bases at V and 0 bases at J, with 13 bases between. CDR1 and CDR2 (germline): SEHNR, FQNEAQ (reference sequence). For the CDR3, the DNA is TGTGCCAGCAGCTTATTCCGGGGCGCGGACCAAGAGACCCAGTACTTC. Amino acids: CASSLFRGADQETQYF. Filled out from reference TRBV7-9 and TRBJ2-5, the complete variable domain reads DTGVSQNPRHKITKRGQNVTFRCDPISEHNRLYWYRQTLGQGPEFLTYFQNEAQLEKSRLLSDRFSAERPKGSFSTLEIQRTEQGDSAMYLCASSLFRGADQETQYFGPGTRLLVL.

The CDR3: CASSEGAENEQYF. The CDR3 coding sequence is TGTGCCAGCAGTGAGGGGGCGGAGAACGAGCAGTACTTC. V is TRBV25-1 and J is TRBJ2-7; tentatively, D is TRBD1 (6 bases). The ends were cut back, 3 bases at V and 5 bases at J, with 11 bases in the middle. Germline-derived CDR1 and CDR2 are MGHDK and SYGVNS. The CDR3 covers 13 residues.

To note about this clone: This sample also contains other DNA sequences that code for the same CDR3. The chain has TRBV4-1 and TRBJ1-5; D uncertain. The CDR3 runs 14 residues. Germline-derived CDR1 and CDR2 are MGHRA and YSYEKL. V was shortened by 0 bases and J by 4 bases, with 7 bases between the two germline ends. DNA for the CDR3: TGCGCCAGCAGCCAAGATGGGCGAAATCAGCCCCAGCATTTT. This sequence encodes CASSQDGRNQPQHF.

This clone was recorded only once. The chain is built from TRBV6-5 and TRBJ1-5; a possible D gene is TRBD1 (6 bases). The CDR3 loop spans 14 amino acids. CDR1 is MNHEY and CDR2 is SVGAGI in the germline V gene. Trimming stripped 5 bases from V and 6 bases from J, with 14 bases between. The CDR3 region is CASSPLGARQPQHF. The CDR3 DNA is TGTGCCAGCAGTCCTCTGGGGGCCCGTCAGCCCCAGCATTTT.

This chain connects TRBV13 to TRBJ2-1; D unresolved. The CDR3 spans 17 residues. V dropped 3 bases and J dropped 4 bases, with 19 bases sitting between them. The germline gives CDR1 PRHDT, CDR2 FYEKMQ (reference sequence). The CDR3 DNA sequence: TGTGCCAGCAGCTTCGGCCGGGTCCGCACTACTTACAATGAGCAGTTCTTC. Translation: CASSFGRVRTTYNEQFF.

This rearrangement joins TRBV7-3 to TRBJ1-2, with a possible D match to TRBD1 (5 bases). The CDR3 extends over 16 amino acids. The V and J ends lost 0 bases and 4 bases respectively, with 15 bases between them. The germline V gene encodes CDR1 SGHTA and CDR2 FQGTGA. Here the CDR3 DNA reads TGTGCCAGCAGCTTAACGCCGGCGTCAAGGGGCTATGGCTACACCTTC. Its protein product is CASSLTPASRGYGYTF.